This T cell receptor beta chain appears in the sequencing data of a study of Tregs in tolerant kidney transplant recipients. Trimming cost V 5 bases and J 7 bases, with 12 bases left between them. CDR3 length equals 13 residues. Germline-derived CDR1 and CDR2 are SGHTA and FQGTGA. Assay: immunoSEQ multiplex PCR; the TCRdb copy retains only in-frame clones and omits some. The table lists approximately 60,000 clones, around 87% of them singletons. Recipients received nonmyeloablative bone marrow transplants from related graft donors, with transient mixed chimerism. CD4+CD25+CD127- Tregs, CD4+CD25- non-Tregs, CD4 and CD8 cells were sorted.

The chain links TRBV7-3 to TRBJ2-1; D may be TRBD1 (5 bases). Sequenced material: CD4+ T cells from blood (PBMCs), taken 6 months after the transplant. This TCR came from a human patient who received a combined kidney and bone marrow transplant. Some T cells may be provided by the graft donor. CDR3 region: CASSRQTENEQFF. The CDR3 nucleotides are TGTGCCAGCAGCCGGCAGACAGAAAATGAGCAGTTCTTC.